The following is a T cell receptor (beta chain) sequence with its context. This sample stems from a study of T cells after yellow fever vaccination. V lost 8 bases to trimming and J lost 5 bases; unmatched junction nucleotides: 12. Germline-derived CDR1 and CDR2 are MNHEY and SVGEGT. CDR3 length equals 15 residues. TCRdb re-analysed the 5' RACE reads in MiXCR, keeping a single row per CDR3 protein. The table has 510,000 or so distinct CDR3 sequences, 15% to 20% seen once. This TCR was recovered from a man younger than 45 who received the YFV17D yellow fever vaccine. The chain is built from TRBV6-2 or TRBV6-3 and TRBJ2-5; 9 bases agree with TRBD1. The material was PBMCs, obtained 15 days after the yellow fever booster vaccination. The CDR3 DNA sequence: TGTGCCAGCCGTGGGGGAACAGGGGGCGCGGAGACCCAGTACTTC. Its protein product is CASRGGTGGAETQYF.